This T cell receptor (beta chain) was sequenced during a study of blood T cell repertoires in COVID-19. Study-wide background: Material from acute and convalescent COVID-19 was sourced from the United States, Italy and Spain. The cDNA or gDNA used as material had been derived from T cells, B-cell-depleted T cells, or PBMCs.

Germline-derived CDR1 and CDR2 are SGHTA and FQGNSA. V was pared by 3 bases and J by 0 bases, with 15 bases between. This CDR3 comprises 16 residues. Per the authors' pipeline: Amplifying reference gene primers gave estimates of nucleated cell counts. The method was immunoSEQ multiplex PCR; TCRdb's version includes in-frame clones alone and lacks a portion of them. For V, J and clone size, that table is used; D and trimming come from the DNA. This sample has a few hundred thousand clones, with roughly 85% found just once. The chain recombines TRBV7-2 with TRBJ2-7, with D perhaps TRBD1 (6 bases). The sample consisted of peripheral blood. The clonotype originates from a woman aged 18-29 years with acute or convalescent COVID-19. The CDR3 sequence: CASSFTAGVHSYEQYF. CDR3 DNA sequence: TGTGCCAGCAGCTTTACGGCAGGGGTTCACTCCTACGAGCAGTACTTC.